This TCR beta chain was recorded in a study of cytomegalovirus exposure and HLA in healthy donors. The wider study: There were 100 million to 120 million unique TCR beta sequences, drawn from 200 million or so T cells, in an earlier analysis. Regarding the study as a whole: Prior analysis indicated that the majority of TCR beta V segments exhibited productivity approximately 90% or approximately 30% of the time.

This clone was counted only a few times. Its antigen remains unknown. The germline V gene encodes CDR1 WSHSY and CDR2 SAAADI. Trimming removed 5 bases at V and 0 bases at J, with 17 bases between. The CDR3 is 16 amino acids. In the PCR, 60 Vbeta and 13 Jbeta primers were used. Profiled with immunoSEQ multiplex PCR; TCRdb holds only in-frame clones, not every one. Of 220,000 or so clones in the sample, approximately 78% were seen once. The chain couples TRBV10-2 to TRBJ2-7, with D tentatively TRBD2 (5 bases). The receptor was isolated from a woman aged 40 to 55 in good health and CMV-seronegative. Sequencing used PBMCs. CDR3 coding DNA: TGCGCCAGCAGTCCTTTAGGAGCGGACGACTCCTACGAGCAGTACTTC. This gives the protein CASSPLGADDSYEQYF.